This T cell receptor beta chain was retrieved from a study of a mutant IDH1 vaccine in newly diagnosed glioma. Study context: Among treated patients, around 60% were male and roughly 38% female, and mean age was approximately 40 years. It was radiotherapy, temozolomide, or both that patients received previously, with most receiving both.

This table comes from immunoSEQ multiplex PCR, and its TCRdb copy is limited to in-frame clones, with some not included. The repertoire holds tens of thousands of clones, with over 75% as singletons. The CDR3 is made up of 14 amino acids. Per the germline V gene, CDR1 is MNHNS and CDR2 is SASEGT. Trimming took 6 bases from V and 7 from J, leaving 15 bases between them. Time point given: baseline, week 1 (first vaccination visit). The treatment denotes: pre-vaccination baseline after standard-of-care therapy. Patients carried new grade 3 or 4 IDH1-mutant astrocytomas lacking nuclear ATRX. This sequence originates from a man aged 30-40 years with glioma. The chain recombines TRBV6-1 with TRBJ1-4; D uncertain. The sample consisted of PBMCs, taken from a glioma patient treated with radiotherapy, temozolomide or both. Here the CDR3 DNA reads TGTGCCAGCAGCCCGACCTGGGATGGTGAAAAACTGTTTTTT. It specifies CASSPTWDGEKLFF.